Detailed here is one T cell receptor beta chain. Its antigen is unknown. The data stem from a study of cytomegalovirus exposure and HLA in healthy donors. General study points: The study put roughly 160 TCR beta chains on its list as cytomegalovirus-associated. The likely origin of a cluster of highly shared sequence variants was a sequencing artifact. From TCR beta sequences, most subjects' HLA-A and HLA-B alleles were reportedly predicted accurately. In a later analysis, V- and J-gene trimming of beta chains associated with a DCLRE1C missense variant, replicated independently.

Per germline, CDR1 SGDLS and CDR2 YYNGEE. CDR3 length: 15 residues. The ends lost 0 bases at V and 4 bases at J; junction bases unmatched: 6. This PCR relied on a set of 60 Vbeta primers and 13 Jbeta primers. Assay: immunoSEQ multiplex PCR; the TCRdb copy retains only in-frame clones and omits some. The table includes 140,000 to 150,000 clones, 80% detected once. The V call is TRBV9, the J call TRBJ2-7; 8 positions agree with TRBD1. The sequenced sample was PBMCs. The receptor was isolated from a man between 35 and 55 years old in good health and CMV-seronegative. CDR3 bases: TGTGCCAGCAGCGTAGGGCCAGGGGGCCTTTACGAGCAGTACTTC. Amino acid sequence: CASSVGPGGLYEQYF.